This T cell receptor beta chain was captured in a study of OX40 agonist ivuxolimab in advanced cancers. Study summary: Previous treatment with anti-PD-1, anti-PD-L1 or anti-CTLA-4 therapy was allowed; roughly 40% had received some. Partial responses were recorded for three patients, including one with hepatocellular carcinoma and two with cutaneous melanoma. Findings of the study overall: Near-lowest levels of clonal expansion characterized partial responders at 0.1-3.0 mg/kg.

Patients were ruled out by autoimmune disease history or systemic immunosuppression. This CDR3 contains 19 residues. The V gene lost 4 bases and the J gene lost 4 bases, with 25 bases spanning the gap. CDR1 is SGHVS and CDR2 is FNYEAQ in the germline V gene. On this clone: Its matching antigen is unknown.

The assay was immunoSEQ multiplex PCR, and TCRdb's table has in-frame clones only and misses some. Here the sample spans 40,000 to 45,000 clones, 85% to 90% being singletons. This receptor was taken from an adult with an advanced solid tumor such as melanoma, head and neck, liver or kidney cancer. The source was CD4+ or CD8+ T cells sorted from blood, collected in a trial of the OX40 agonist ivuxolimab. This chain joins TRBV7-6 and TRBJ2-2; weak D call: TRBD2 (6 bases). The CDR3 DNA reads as TGTGCCAGCAGCTCCCCGCGGGACCGGCCGGGGTATGGCACCGGGGAGCTGTTTTTT. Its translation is CASSSPRDRPGYGTGELFF.